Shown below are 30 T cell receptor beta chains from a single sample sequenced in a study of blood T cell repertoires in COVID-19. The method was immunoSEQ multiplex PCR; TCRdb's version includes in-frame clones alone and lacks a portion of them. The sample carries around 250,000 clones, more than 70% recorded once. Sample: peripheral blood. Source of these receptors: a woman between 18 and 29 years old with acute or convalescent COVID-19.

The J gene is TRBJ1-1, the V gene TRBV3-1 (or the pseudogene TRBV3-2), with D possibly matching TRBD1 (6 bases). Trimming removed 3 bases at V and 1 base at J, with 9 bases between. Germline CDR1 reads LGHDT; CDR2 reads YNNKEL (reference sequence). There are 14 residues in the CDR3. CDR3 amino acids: CASSHGTSNTEAFF. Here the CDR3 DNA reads TGTGCCAGCAGCCACGGGACATCGAACACTGAAGCTTTCTTT.

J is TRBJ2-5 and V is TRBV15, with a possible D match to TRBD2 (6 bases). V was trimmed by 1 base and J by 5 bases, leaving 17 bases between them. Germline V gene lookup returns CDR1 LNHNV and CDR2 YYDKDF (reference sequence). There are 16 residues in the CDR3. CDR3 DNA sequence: TGTGCCACCAGCAGAGTTGGGGGAGGTTGGTCGGAGACCCAGTACTTC. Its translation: CATSRVGGGWSETQYF.

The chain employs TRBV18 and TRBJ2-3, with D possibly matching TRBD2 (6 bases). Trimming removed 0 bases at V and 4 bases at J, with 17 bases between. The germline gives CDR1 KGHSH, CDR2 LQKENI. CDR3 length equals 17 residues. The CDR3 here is CASSPPGAGTTSDTQYF. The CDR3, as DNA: TGTGCCAGCTCACCACCGGGCGCGGGAACAACCTCAGATACGCAGTATTTT.

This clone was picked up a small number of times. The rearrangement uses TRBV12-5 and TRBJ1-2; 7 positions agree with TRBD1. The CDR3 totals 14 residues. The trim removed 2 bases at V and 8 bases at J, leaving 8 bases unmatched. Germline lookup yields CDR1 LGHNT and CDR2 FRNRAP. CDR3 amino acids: CASGLRDRPRGYTF. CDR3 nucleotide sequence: TGTGCTAGTGGTTTGCGGGACAGACCTCGAGGCTACACCTTC.

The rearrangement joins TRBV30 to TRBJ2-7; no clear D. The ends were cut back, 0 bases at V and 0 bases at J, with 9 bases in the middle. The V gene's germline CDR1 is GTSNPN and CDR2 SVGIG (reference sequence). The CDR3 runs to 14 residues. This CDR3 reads CAWSVSGFSYEQYF. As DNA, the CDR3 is TGTGCCTGGAGTGTTTCAGGTTTCTCCTACGAGCAGTACTTC.

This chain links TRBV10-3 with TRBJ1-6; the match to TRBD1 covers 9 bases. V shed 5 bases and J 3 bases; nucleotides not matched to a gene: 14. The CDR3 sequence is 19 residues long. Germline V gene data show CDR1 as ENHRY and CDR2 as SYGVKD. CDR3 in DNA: TGTGCCATCAGTCCCAGACCACCAACAGGGGGCGTCTATAATTCACCCCTCCACTTT. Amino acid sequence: CAISPRPPTGGVYNSPLHF.

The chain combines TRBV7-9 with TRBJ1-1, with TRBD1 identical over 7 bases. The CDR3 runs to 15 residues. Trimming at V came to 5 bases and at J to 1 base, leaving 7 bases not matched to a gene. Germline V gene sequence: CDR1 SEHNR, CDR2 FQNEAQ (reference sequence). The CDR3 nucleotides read TGTGCCAGCAGCCCTAGACAGGGCGCGAACACTGAAGCTTTCTTT. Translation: CASSPRQGANTEAFF. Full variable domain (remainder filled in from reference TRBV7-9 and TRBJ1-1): DTGVSQNPRHKITKRGQNVTFRCDPISEHNRLYWYRQTLGQGPEFLTYFQNEAQLEKSRLLSDRFSAERPKGSFSTLEIQRTEQGDSAMYLCASSPRQGANTEAFFGQGTRLTVV.

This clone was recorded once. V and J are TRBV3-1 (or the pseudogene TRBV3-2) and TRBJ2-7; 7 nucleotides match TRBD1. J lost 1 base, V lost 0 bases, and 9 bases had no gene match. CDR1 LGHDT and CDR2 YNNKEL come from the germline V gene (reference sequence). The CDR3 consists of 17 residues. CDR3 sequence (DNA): TGTGCCAGCAGCCAAGATAGGGGGCAGGGTAGGTCCTACGAGCAGTACTTC. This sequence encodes CASSQDRGQGRSYEQYF.

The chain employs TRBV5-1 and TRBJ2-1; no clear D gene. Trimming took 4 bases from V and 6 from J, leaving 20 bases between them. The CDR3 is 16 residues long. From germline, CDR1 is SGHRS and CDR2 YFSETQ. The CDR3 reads CASSPSTIIQGNEQFF. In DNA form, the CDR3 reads TGCGCCAGCAGCCCATCTACTATTATTCAAGGCAATGAGCAGTTCTTC.

DNA of the CDR3: TGTGCCAGCAGCTCGACGGTCGAGGCGCATGGCTACACCTTC. Translating it yields CASSSTVEAHGYTF. The J gene is TRBJ1-2, the V gene TRBV7-9; D unclear. Germline lookup yields CDR1 SEHNR and CDR2 FQNEAQ (reference sequence). This CDR3 has 14 amino acids. Between the trimmed V and J ends, which lost 4 bases and 6 bases, there was a span of 15 bases.

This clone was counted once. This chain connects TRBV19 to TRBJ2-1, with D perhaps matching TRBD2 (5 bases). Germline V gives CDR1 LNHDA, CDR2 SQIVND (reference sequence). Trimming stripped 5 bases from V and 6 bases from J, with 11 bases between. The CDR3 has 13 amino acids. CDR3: CASSHGLFNEQFF. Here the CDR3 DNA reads TGTGCCAGTAGTCATGGACTTTTCAATGAGCAGTTCTTC. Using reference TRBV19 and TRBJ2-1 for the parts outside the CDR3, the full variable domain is DGGITQSPKYLFRKEGQNVTLSCEQNLNHDAMYWYRQDPGQGLRLIYYSQIVNDFQKGDIAEGYSVSREKKESFPLTVTSAQKNPTAFYLCASSHGLFNEQFFGPGTRLTVL.

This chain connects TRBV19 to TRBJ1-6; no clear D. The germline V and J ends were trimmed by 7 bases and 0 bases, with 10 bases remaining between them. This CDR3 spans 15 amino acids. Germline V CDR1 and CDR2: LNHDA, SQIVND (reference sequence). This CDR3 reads CASIETSSYNSPLHF. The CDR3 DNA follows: TGTGCCAGTATAGAAACGAGCTCCTATAATTCACCCCTCCACTTT.

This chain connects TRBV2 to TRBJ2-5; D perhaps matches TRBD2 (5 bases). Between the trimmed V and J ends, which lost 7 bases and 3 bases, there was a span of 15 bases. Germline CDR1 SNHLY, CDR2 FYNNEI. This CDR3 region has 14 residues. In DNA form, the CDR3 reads TGTGCCAGCACCGAGGAGAGGAGGAAAGAGACCCAGTACTTC. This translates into CASTEERRKETQYF.

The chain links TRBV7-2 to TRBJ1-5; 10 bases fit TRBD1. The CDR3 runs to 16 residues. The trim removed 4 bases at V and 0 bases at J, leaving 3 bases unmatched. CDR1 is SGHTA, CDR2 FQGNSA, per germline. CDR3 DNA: TGTGCCAGCAGCTCAGGACAGGGGGATAGCAATCAGCCCCAGCATTTT. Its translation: CASSSGQGDSNQPQHF.

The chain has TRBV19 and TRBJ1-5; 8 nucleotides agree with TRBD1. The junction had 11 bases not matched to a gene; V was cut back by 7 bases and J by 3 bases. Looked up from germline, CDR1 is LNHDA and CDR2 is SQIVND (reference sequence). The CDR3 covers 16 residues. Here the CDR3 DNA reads TGTGCCAGTACGCCAGAAAGACAGGGGTTCAATCAGCCCCAGCATTTT. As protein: CASTPERQGFNQPQHF.

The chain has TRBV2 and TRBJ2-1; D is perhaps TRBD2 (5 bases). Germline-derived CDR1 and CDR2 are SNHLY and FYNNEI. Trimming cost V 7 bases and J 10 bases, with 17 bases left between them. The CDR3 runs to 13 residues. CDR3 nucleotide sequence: TGTGCCAGCAATGGAGGTACTATCGGCGAGCAGTTCTTC. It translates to CASNGGTIGEQFF.

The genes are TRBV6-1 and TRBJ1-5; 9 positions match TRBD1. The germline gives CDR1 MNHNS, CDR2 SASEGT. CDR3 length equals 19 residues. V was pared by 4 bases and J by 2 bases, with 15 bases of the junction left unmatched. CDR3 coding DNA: TGTGCCAGCAGTGGCCCTACAGGGGGCTACTCTTCTGGCAATCAGCCCCAGCATTTT. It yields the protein CASSGPTGGYSSGNQPQHF.

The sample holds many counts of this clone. DNA for the CDR3: TGTGCCAGCTCACCTCCGACAGGGACTGGCTACACCTTC. It specifies CASSPPTGTGYTF. The chain is built from TRBV18 and TRBJ1-2, with 7 bases fitting TRBD1. The CDR3 runs 13 residues. The germline CDR1 and CDR2 sequences are KGHSH and LQKENI. Germline trimming cut 3 bases from V and 7 bases from J; bases unmatched to any gene: 5.

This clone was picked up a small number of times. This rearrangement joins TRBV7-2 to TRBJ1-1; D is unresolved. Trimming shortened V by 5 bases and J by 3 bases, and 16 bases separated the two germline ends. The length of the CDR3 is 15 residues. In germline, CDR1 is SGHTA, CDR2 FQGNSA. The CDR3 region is CASSPQPLRDTEAFF. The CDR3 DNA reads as TGTGCCAGCAGCCCCCAACCCCTGAGGGACACTGAAGCTTTCTTT.

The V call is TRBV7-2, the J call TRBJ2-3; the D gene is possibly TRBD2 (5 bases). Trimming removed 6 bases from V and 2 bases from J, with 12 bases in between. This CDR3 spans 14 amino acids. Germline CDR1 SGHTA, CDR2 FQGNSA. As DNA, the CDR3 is TGTGCCAGCAGACTAGGCAGCCACACAGATACGCAGTATTTT. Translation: CASRLGSHTDTQYF.

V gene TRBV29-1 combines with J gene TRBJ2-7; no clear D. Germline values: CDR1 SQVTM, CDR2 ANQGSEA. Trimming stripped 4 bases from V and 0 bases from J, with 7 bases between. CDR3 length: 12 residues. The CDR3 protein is CSVGQDSYEQYF. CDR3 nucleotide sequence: TGCAGCGTTGGCCAGGACTCCTACGAGCAGTACTTC.

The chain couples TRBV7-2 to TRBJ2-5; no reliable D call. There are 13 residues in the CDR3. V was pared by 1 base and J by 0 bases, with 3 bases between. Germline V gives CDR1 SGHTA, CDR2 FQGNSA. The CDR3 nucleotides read TGTGCCAGCAGCTTAGATAACCAAGAGACCCAGTACTTC. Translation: CASSLDNQETQYF.

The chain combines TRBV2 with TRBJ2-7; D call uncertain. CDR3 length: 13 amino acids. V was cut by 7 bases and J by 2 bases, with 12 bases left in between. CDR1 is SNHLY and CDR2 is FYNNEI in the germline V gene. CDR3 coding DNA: TGTGCCAGCACATTGGCGGATACCTACGAGCAGTACTTC. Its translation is CASTLADTYEQYF.

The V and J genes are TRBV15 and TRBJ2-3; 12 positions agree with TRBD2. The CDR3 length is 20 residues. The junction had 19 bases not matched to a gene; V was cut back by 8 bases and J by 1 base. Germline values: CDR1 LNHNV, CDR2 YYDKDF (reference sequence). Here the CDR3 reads CATLDYPGTSGSSGTDTQYF. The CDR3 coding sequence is TGTGCCACCCTAGATTATCCCGGGACTAGCGGGTCGTCTGGCACAGATACGCAGTATTTT.

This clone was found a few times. CDR3 coding DNA: TGTGCCAGCACCCTACTAGCGATGGGACCCTACGAGCAGTACTTC. Residues: CASTLLAMGPYEQYF. The genes are TRBV6-4 and TRBJ2-7, with 7 bases fitting TRBD2. CDR1 MRHNA and CDR2 SNTAGT come from the germline V gene. The CDR3 consists of 15 residues. V lost 7 bases and J lost 2; bases outside the gene matches: 11.

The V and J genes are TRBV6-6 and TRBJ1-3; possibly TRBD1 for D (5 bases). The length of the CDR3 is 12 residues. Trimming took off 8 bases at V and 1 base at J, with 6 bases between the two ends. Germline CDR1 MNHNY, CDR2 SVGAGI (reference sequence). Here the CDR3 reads CASGGSGNTIYF. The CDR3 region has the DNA TGTGCCAGCGGGGGGTCTGGAAACACCATATATTTT.

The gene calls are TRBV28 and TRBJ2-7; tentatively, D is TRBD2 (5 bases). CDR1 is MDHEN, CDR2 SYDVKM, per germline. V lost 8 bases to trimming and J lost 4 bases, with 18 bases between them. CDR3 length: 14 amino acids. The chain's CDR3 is CASQTNLGGYEQYF. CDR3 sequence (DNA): TGTGCCAGCCAAACCAATCTAGGAGGTTACGAGCAGTACTTC.

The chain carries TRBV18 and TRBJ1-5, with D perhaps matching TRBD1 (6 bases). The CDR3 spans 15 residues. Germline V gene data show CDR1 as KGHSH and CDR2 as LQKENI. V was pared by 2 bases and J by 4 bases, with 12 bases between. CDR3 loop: CASSPEGQGNQPQHF. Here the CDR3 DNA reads TGTGCCAGCTCACCAGAAGGGCAGGGGAATCAGCCCCAGCATTTT.

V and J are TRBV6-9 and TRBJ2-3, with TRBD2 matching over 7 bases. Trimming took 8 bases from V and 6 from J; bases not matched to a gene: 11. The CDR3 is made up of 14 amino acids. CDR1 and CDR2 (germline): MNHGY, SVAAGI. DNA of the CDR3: TGTGCCAGCTTGAGCGGGGCCGGGGCGGATACGCAGTATTTT. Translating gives CASLSGAGADTQYF.

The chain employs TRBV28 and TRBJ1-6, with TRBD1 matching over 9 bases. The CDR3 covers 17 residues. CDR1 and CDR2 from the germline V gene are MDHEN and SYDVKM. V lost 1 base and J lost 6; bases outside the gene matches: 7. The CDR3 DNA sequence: TGTGCCAGCAGTTTATTAACACAGGGGGCGGGTAATTCACCCCTCCACTTT. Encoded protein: CASSLLTQGAGNSPLHF.